The T cell receptor beta chain under discussion was sequenced for a study of shared clonotypes between healthy human individuals (dated by TCRdb to the early 2020s). With respect to the entire study: The cohort comprised two women and a few men aged 18 to 49 years. For each donor, three plates each were used for CD4 naive and CD4 memory, two plates were used for CD8 naive, and one plate was used for CD8 memory. Blood TCR repertoires of roughly five healthy adults were deeply sequenced to estimate repertoire size and the extent of clonotype sharing between individuals. Libraries were prepared and TCR repertoires were sequenced by different laboratories using diverse techniques, in order to increase sequencing depth and limit assay-specific biases. Leukapheresis yielded between about 0.8 and 8.9 billion PBMCs per donor. Study-level results and caveats: Clonotypes shared by all four sorted-subset donors showed higher generation probabilities than non-shared clonotypes. The genetic and exposure-history diversity represented was limited by the small number of donors. Incomplete sequencing was indicated by rarefaction of sorted-subset datasets, despite the large sequencing depth. Sampling was limited to blood, and TCR repertoires in tissue likely differ from TCR repertoires in blood. Across a few donors, around 5.4% of naive CD4, 3% to 3.5% of naive CD8, 2.3% of memory CD4, and 0.3% to 0.45% of memory CD8 clonotypes were shared. Based on pairwise subsampling, the degree of clonotype sharing among donors was expected to be affected by sequencing depth. Estimated clonotype richness was generally larger for naive than for memory subsets.

This clone was counted a few times. The specificity of this receptor is unknown. Per-base qualities were not stored, and no clone one base away is much larger. Counted from cysteine to phenylalanine, this CDR3 has 15 amino acids. Here the CDR3 DNA is all that survives: 45 bases in frame from base 1. The V and J ends are trimmed by 5 bases and 2 bases, leaving 14 bases between them. The germline V gene sets CDR1 to MDHEN and CDR2 to SYDVKM. Using the deep immunoSEQ assay, multiplex PCR amplified TCR CDR3 regions from genomic DNA. Extracted genomic DNA from each cell subset was spread evenly across all wells of several immunoSEQ 96-well plates, with each plate serving as a replicate. For sorted subsets, each replicate PCR was loaded with roughly 190 ng genomic DNA, equivalent to 30,000 or so T cell genomes. The purified libraries were quantified using a Qubit 3.0 fluorometer, sized with a Bioanalyzer 2100, and then quantified again using the KAPA Library Quantification kit. Every immunoSEQ 96-well plate was sequenced on a separate single-read 150-cycle Illumina NextSeq 550 flow cell. The paper's data handling went like this. Because only junctional sequences without quality scores were contained in the immunoSEQ output, filtering matching that applied to full-length reads could not be performed. To assign V/J genes and CDR3, sequences were annotated using PyIR, a Python wrapper for IgBLAST v1.9, with IMGT germline references. Reads were filtered out if the reads had weak V/J assignments (E-value above 1e-6), no CDR3, stop codons, out-of-frame junctions, or ambiguous translated residues. V3J clonotypes were defined as sequences sharing the same inferred V gene, J gene, and CDR3 amino acid sequence. Percentage overlap between repertoires was computed as shared unique clonotypes divided by the size of the smaller repertoire. Repertoire richness was assessed with RTK rarefaction, the Chao1 estimator, and Recon v2.1 estimates of unobserved clonotypes. Generation probabilities were computed with OLGA for all TCRbeta clonotypes obtained by the gDNA method from four donors. The clones in this table, taken by TCRdb from immuneACCESS, are in-frame only. Not every clone is retained; where verified, under half of the shortfall comes from an unresolved V gene, and the cause of the rest is unknown. D and trimming were read from the DNA, whereas the V and J calls and clone size are those reported in that table. The sample records 600,000 to 750,000 clones, over 60% of which are singletons. Less than 2% of the sample belongs to the ten largest clones.

Donors were healthy HIV-negative adults with no recently reported acute infections or vaccinations. Every donor was a Caucasian adult residing in Nashville, Tennessee, USA. CD4+ T cells were enriched through magnetic negative selection, after which naive cells were positively selected on CD45RA and the remaining negative fraction served as the memory subset. Blood was obtained by leukapheresis, after which PBMCs were separated by Ficoll-Histopaque density gradient centrifugation and cryopreserved in liquid nitrogen vapor phase. Analytical flow cytometry was used to check the purity and quantity of every magnetically sorted T cell population. Genomic DNA was isolated from each sorted fraction and quantified by UV absorbance on a Nanodrop 2000c.

This sequence was found in a woman aged 30 to 39 in good health. The rearrangement combines TRBV28 with TRBJ2-3; the D segment cannot be called with confidence. Material: memory CD4+ T cells sorted from blood. Read against the paper, the sample's cell subset or site label means: CD45RA-negative fraction. The CDR3 region: CASSPGGEPTDTQYF. The sequence in DNA is TGTGCCAGCAGTCCCGGCGGCGAACCCACAGATACGCAGTATTTT.